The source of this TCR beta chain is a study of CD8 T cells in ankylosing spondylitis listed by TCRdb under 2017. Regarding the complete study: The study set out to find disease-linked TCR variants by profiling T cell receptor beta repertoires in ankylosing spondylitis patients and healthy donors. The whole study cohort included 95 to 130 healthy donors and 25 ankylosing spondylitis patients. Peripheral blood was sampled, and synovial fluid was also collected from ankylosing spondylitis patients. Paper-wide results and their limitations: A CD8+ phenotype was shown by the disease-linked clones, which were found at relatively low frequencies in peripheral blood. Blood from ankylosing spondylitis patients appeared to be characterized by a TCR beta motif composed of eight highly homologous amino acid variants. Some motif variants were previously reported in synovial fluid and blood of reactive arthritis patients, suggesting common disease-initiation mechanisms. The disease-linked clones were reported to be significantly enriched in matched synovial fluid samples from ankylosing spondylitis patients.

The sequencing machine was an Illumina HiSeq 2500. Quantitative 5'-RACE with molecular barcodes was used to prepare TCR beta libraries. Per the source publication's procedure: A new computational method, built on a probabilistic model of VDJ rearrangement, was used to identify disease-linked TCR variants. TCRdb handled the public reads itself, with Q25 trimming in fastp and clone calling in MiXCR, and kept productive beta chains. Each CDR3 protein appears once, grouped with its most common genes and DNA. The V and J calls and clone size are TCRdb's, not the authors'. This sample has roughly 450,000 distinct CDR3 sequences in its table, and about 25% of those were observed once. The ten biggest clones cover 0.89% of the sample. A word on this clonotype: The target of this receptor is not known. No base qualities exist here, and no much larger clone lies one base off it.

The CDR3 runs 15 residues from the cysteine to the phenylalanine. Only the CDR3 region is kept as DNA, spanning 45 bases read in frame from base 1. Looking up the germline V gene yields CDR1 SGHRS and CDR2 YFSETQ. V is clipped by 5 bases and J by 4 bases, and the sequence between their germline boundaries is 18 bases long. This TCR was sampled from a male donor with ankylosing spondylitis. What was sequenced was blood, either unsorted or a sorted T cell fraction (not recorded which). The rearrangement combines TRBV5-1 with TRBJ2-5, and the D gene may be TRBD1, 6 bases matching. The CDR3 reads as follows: CASRIPGERGETQYF. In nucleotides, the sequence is TGCGCCAGCAGGATCCCAGGGGAACGAGGAGAGACCCAGTACTTC.